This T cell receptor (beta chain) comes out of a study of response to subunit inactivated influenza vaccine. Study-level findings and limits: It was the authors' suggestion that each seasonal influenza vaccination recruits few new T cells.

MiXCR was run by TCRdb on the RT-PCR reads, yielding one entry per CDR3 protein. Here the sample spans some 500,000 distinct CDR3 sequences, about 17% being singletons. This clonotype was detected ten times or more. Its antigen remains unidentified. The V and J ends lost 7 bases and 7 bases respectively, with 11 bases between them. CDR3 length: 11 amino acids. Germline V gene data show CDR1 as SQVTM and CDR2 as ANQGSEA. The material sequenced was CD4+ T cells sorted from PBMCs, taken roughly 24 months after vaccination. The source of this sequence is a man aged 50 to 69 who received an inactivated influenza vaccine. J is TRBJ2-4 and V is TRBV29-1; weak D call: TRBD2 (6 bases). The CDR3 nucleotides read TGCAGCGCAACTAGCCGGAACATTCAGTACTTC. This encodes CSATSRNIQYF.